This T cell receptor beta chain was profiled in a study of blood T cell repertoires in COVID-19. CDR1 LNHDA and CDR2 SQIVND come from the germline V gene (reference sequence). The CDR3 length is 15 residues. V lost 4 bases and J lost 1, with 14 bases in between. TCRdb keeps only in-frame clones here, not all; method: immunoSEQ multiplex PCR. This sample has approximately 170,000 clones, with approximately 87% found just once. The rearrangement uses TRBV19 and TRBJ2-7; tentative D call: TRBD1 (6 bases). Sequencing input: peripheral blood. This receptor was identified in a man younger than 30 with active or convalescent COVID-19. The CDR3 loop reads CASSTIDDRSYEQYF. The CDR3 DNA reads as TGTGCCAGTAGTACCATAGACGACAGGTCCTACGAGCAGTACTTC. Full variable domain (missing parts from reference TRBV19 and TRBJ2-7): DGGITQSPKYLFRKEGQNVTLSCEQNLNHDAMYWYRQDPGQGLRLIYYSQIVNDFQKGDIAEGYSVSREKKESFPLTVTSAQKNPTAFYLCASSTIDDRSYEQYFGPGTRLTVT.